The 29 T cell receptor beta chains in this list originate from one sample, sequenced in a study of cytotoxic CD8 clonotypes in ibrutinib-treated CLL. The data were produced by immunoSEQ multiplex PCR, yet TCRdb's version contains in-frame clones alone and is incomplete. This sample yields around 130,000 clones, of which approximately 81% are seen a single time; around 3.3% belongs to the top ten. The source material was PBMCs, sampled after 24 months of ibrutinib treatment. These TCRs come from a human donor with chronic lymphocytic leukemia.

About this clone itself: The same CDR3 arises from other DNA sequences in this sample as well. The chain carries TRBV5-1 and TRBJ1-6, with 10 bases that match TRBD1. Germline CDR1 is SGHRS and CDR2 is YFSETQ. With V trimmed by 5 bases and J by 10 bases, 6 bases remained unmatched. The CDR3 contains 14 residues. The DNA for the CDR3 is TGCGCCAGCAGTCGGGACAGGGGAGAATCACCCCTCCACTTT. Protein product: CASSRDRGESPLHF. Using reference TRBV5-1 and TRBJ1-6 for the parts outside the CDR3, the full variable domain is KAGVTQTPRYLIKTRGQQVTLSCSPISGHRSVSWYQQTPGQGLQFLFEYFSETQRNKGNFPGRFSGRQFSNSRSEMNVSTLELGDSALYLCASSRDRGESPLHFGNGTRLTVT.

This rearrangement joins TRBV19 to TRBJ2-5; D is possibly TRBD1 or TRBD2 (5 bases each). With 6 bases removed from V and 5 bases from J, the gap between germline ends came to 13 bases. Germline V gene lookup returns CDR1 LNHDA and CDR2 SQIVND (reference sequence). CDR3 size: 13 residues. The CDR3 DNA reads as TGTGCCAGTAGCCCGAGGGGCAGGGAGACCCAGTACTTC. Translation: CASSPRGRETQYF. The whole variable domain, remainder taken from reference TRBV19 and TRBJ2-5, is DGGITQSPKYLFRKEGQNVTLSCEQNLNHDAMYWYRQDPGQGLRLIYYSQIVNDFQKGDIAEGYSVSREKKESFPLTVTSAQKNPTAFYLCASSPRGRETQYFGPGTRLLVL.

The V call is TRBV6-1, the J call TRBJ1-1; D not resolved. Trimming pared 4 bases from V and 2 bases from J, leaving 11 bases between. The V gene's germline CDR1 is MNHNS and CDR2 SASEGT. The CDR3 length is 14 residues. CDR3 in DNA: TGTGCCAGCAGTGCGGGCGGACTAAACACTGAAGCTTTCTTT. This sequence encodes CASSAGGLNTEAFF.

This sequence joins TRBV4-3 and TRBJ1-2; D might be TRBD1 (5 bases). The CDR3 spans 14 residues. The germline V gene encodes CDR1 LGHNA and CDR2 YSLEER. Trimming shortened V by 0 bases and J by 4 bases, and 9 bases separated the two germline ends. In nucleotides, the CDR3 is TGCGCCAGCAGCCAAGATGGGGCAGCCTATGGCTACACCTTC. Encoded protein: CASSQDGAAYGYTF.

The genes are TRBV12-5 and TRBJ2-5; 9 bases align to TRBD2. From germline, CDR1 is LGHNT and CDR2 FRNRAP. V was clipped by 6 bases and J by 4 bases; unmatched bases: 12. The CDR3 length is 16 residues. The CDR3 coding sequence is TGTGCTAGTGGCCCGGCCTCAGCGGGGGGTGTAGAGACCCAGTACTTC. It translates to CASGPASAGGVETQYF.

The CDR3 DNA reads TGTGCCAGCAACCCGACAGGGGAGGGCGAAAAACTGTTTTTT. Encoded protein: CASNPTGEGEKLFF. The chain links TRBV9 to TRBJ1-4; TRBD1 agrees at 8 bases. V was clipped by 6 bases and J by 8 bases; unmatched bases: 9. Germline V gene sequence: CDR1 SGDLS, CDR2 YYNGEE. The CDR3 loop spans 14 amino acids.

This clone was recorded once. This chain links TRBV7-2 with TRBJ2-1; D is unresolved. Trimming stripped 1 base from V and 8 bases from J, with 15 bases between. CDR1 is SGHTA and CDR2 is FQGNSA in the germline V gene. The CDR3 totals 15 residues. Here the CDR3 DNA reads TGTGCCAGCAGCTTAGTGATCGGCAGGTCGGATGAGCAGTTCTTC. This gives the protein CASSLVIGRSDEQFF. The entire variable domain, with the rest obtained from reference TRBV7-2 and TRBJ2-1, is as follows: GAGVSQSPSNKVTEKGKDVELRCDPISGHTALYWYRQSLGQGLEFLIYFQGNSAPDKSGLPSDRFSAERTGGSVSTLTIQRTQQEDSAVYLCASSLVIGRSDEQFFGPGTRLTVL.

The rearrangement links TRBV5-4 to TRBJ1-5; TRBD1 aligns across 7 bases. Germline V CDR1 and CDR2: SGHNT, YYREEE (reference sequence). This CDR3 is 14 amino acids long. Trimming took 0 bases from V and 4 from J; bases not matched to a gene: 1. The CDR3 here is CASSLAGQNQPQHF. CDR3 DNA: TGTGCCAGCAGCTTGGCGGGACAGAATCAGCCCCAGCATTTT.

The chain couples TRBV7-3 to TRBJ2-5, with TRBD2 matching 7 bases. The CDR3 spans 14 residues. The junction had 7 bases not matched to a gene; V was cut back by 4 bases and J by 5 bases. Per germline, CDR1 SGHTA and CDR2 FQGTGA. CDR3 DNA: TGTGCCAGCAGCTGGGGCGGGGGTTACGAGACCCAGTACTTC. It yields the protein CASSWGGGYETQYF.

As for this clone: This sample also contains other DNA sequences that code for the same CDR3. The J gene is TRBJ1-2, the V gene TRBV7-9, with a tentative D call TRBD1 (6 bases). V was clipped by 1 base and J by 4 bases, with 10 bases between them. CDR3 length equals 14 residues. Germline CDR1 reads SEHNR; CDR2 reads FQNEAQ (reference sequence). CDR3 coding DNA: TGTGCCAGCAGCTTAGGCAGGACAGCCTATGGCTACACCTTC. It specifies CASSLGRTAYGYTF.

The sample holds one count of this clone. This chain's CDR3 is CASSLGPRGPGDTQYF. In DNA, the CDR3 is TGTGCCAGCAGCTTAGGCCCTCGGGGGCCCGGAGATACGCAGTATTTT. This chain links TRBV7-2 with TRBJ2-3; D is tentatively TRBD1 or TRBD2 (6 bases each). Germline CDR1 SGHTA, CDR2 FQGNSA. Deletions cut 1 base from V and 5 bases from J, with 16 bases between. The CDR3 is 16 amino acids. Based on the CDR3 plus reference TRBV7-2 and TRBJ2-3, the full variable domain is GAGVSQSPSNKVTEKGKDVELRCDPISGHTALYWYRQSLGQGLEFLIYFQGNSAPDKSGLPSDRFSAERTGGSVSTLTIQRTQQEDSAVYLCASSLGPRGPGDTQYFGPGTRLTVL.

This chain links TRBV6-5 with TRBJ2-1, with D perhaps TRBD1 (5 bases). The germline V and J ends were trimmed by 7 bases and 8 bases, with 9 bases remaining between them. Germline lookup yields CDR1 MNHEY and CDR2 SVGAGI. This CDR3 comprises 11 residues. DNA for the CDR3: TGTGCCAGCACCGCAGGGCATGAGCAGTTCTTC. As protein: CASTAGHEQFF.

CDR3 region: CATFQGDGYTF. CDR3 nucleotides: TGTGCCACCTTCCAAGGGGATGGCTACACCTTC. The chain joins TRBV6-6 to TRBJ1-2, with a weak D call TRBD1 (5 bases). This CDR3 is built from 11 residues. Germline V gene sequence: CDR1 MNHNY, CDR2 SVGAGI (reference sequence). V shed 10 bases and J shed 6 bases, with 12 bases lying between them.

In nucleotides, the CDR3 is TGTGCCAGCAGTCCGACAGTGGACAAAGAGACCCAGTACTTC. Translated, it gives CASSPTVDKETQYF. The chain links TRBV28 to TRBJ2-5; D possibly corresponds to TRBD1 (5 bases). The CDR3 has 14 amino acids. The V end was cut by 5 bases, the J end by 3 bases, with 13 bases between. Germline CDR1 reads MDHEN; CDR2 reads SYDVKM.

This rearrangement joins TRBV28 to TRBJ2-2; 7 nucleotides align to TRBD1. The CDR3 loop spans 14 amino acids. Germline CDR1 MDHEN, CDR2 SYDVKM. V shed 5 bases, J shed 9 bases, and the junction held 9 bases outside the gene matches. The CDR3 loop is CASSRTGPFRELFF. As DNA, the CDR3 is TGTGCCAGCAGTAGGACAGGCCCCTTCCGGGAGCTGTTTTTT.

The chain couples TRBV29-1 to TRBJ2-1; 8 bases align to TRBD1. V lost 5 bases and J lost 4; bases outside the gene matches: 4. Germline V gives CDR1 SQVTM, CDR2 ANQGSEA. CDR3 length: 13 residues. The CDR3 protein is CSVSDRGYNEQFF. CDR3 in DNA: TGCAGCGTTAGTGACAGGGGTTACAATGAGCAGTTCTTC.

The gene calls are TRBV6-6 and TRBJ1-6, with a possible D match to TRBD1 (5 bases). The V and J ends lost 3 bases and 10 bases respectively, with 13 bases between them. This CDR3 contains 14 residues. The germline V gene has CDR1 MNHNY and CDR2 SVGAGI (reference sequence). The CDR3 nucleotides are TGTGCCAGCAGTTATCACCGGGGCCAGTCACCCCTCCACTTT. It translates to CASSYHRGQSPLHF.

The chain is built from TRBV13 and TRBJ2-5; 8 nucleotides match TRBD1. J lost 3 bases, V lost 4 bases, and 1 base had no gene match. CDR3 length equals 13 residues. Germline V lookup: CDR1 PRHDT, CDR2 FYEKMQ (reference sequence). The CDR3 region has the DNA TGTGCCAGCAGCTCGACAGGGGAAGAGACCCAGTACTTC. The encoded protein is CASSSTGEETQYF.

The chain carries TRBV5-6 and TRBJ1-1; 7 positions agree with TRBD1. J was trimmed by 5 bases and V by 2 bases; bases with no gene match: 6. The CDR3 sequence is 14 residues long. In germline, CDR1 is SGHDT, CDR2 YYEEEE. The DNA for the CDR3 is TGTGCCAGCAGCTTCCGGACAGGTCGGACTGAAGCTTTCTTT. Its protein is CASSFRTGRTEAFF.

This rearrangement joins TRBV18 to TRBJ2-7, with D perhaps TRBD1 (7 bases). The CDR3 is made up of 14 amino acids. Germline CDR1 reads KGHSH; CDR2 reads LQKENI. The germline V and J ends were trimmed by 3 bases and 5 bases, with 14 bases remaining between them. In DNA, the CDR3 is TGTGCCAGCTCACCGACAGGGAGGAACGACGAGCAGTACTTC. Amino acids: CASSPTGRNDEQYF.

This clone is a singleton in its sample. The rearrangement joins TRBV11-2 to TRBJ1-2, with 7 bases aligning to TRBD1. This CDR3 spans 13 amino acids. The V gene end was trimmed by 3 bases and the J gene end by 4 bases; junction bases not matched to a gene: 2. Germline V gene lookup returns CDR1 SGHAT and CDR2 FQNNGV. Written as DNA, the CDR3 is TGTGCCAGCAGCTTGGACAGGCGCTATGGCTACACCTTC. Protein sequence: CASSLDRRYGYTF.

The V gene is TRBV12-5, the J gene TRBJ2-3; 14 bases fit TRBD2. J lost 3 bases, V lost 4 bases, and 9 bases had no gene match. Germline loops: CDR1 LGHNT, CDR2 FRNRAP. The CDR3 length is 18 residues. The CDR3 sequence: CASGSVQGLAGATDTQYF. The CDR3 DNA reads TGTGCTAGTGGTTCGGTACAGGGACTAGCGGGGGCTACAGATACGCAGTATTTT. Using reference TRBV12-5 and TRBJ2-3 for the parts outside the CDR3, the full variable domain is DARVTQTPRHKVTEMGQEVTMRCQPILGHNTVFWYRQTMMQGLELLAYFRNRAPLDDSGMPKDRFSAEMPDATLATLKIQPSEPRDSAVYFCASGSVQGLAGATDTQYFGPGTRLTVL.

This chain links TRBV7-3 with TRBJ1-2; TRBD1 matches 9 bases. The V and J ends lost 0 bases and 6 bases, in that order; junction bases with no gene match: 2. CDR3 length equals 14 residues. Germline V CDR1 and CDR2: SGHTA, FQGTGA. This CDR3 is CASSLTRTGDGYTF. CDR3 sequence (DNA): TGTGCCAGCAGCTTAACCCGGACAGGGGATGGCTACACCTTC. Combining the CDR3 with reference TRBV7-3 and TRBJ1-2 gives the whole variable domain GAGVSQTPSNKVTEKGKYVELRCDPISGHTALYWYRQSLGQGPEFLIYFQGTGAADDSGLPNDRFFAVRPEGSVSTLKIQRTERGDSAVYLCASSLTRTGDGYTFGSGTRLTVV.

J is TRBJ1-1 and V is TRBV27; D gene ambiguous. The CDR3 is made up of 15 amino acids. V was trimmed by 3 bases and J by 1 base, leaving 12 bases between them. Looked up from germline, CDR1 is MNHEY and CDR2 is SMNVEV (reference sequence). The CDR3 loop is CASSFSLPTNTEAFF. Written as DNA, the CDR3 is TGTGCCAGCAGTTTTTCCCTTCCTACGAACACTGAAGCTTTCTTT.

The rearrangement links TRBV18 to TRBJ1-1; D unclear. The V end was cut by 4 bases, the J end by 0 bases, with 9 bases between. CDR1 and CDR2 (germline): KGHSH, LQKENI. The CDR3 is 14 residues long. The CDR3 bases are TGTGCCAGCTCACTCTCACCTTTGAACACTGAAGCTTTCTTT. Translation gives CASSLSPLNTEAFF.

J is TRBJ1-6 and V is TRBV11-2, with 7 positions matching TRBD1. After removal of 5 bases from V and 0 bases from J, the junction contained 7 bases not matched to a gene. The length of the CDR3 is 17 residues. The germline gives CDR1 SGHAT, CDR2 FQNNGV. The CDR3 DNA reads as TGTGCCAGCAGCCTCGGACAGGCAAGCTCCTATAATTCACCCCTCCACTTT. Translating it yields CASSLGQASSYNSPLHF.

Here the CDR3 DNA reads TGTGCCAGCAGTTACGGAGGGGGTTTTGGGGCCAACGTCCTGACTTTC. Residues: CASSYGGGFGANVLTF. J is TRBJ2-6 and V is TRBV6-5, with D perhaps given as TRBD1 or TRBD2 (6 bases each). The germline CDR1 and CDR2 sequences are MNHEY and SVGAGI. V dropped 2 bases and J dropped 3 bases, with 11 bases sitting between them. There are 16 residues in the CDR3.

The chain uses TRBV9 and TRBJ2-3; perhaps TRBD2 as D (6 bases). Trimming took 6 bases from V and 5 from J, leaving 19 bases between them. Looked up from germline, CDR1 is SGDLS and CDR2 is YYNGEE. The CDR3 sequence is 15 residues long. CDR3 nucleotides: TGTGCCAGCACCCTCGGTCCGGGGGATGGAGATACGCAGTATTTT. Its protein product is CASTLGPGDGDTQYF. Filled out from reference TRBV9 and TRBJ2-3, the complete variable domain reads DSGVTQTPKHLITATGQRVTLRCSPRSGDLSVYWYQQSLDQGLQFLIQYYNGEERAKGNILERFSAQQFPDLHSELNLSSLELGDSALYFCASTLGPGDGDTQYFGPGTRLTVL.

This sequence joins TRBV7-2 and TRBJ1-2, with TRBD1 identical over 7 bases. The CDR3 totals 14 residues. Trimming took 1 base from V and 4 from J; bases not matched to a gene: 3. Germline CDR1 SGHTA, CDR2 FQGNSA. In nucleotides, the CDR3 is TGTGCCAGCAGCTTAGGAGCAGGGGGCTATGGCTACACCTTC. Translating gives CASSLGAGGYGYTF.